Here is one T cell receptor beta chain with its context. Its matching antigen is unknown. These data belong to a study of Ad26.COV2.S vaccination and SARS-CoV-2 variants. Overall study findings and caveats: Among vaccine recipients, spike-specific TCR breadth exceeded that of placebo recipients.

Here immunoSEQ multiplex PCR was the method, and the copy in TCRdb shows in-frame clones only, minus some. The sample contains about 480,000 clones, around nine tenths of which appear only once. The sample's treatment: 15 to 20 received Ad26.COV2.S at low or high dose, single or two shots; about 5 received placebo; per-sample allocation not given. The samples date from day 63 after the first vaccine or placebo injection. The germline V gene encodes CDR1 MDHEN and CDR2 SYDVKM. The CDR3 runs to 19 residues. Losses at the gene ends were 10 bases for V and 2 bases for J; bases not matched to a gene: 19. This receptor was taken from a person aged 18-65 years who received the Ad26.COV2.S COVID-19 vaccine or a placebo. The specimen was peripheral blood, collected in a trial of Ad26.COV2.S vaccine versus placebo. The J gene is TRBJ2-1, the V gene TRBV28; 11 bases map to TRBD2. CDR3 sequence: CATSNYRTSGRQPYNEQFF. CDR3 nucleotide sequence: TGTGCCACCTCGAACTATAGGACTAGCGGGCGTCAGCCCTACAATGAGCAGTTCTTC.